Presented here are 14 T cell receptor beta chains from one specimen sequenced in a study of blood T cell repertoires in COVID-19. Some clones are missing from TCRdb's copy, which holds only in-frame ones; the method was immunoSEQ multiplex PCR. The table has 200,000 or so clones, about 80% seen once. Sequences were obtained from peripheral blood. These receptors came from a woman aged 55-75 years with acute or convalescent COVID-19.

The chain recombines TRBV4-3 with TRBJ1-4; maybe TRBD1 (5 bases). Germline CDR1 is LGHNA and CDR2 is YSLEER. V was pared by 3 bases and J by 7 bases, with 21 bases between. The CDR3 is made up of 17 amino acids. The chain's CDR3 is CASSHDNRGPPGEKLFF. CDR3 nucleotide sequence: TGCGCCAGCAGCCACGACAATAGGGGTCCCCCGGGTGAAAAACTGTTTTTT.

This rearrangement joins TRBV19 to TRBJ2-7; 8 bases are a match to TRBD2. V lost 2 bases and J lost 2; bases outside the gene matches: 5. The CDR3 is made up of 15 amino acids. CDR1 LNHDA and CDR2 SQIVND come from the germline V gene (reference sequence). The chain's CDR3 is CASSISSGGTYEQYF. Written as DNA, the CDR3 is TGTGCCAGTAGTATATCGTCGGGAGGGACCTACGAGCAGTACTTC.

The chain links TRBV7-2 to TRBJ1-6; D is perhaps TRBD1 (6 bases). Germline lookup yields CDR1 SGHTA and CDR2 FQGNSA. CDR3 length: 14 residues. Trimming shortened V by 1 base and J by 5 bases, and 6 bases separated the two germline ends. This chain's CDR3 is CASSLGQDNSPLHF. The CDR3 DNA sequence: TGTGCCAGCAGCTTAGGACAGGATAATTCACCCCTCCACTTT.

The gene calls are TRBV7-9 and TRBJ2-3; possibly TRBD2 for D (6 bases). Germline V lookup: CDR1 SEHNR, CDR2 FQNEAQ (reference sequence). The V end was cut by 6 bases, the J end by 0 bases, with 13 bases between. The CDR3 covers 15 residues. Here the CDR3 DNA reads TGTGCCAGCAGGCTATCAGGGAGGAGCACAGATACGCAGTATTTT. This encodes CASRLSGRSTDTQYF.

The chain carries TRBV21-1 and TRBJ2-1; TRBD1, the D gene given by the table, was not confirmed from the DNA. TRBV21-1 is described as a pseudogene. The length of the CDR3 is 16 residues. This chain's CDR3 is CASSNLRQGAYNEQFF. The DNA of the CDR3 is TGTGCCAGCAGCAATTTAAGACAGGGGGCCTACAATGAGCAGTTCTTC.

The chain employs TRBV4-1 and TRBJ2-5; perhaps TRBD2 as D (6 bases). Germline CDR1 MGHRA, CDR2 YSYEKL. V lost 1 base and J 3 bases, leaving 12 bases between the germline ends. There are 15 residues in the CDR3. CDR3 bases: TGCGCCAGCAGCCAAGCCCCCACTAGCAAAGAGACCCAGTACTTC. This translates into CASSQAPTSKETQYF.

The chain couples TRBV7-9 to TRBJ2-1; 13 bases align to TRBD2. V dropped 4 bases and J dropped 10; count of bases not matched to a gene: 13. There are 17 residues in the CDR3. Per the germline V gene, CDR1 is SEHNR and CDR2 is FQNEAQ (reference sequence). The CDR3 region is CASSSQTSGGAWGEQFF. CDR3 nucleotides: TGTGCCAGCAGCTCGCAAACTAGCGGGGGGGCCTGGGGCGAGCAGTTCTTC.

This chain joins TRBV3-1 (or the pseudogene TRBV3-2) and TRBJ1-1; TRBD1 agrees at 8 bases. Germline trimming cut 11 bases from V and 4 bases from J; bases unmatched to any gene: 6. From germline, CDR1 is LGHDT and CDR2 YNNKEL (reference sequence). The CDR3 spans 12 residues. The chain's CDR3 is CAVRGRGTEAFF. The CDR3 DNA follows: TGTGCCGTCAGGGGGCGCGGCACTGAAGCTTTCTTT.

The chain employs TRBV10-3 and TRBJ1-6; a possible D gene is TRBD1 (5 bases). The V end lost 4 bases, the J end lost 8 bases, and 9 bases lay between the germline ends. The CDR3 runs to 13 residues. The germline CDR1 and CDR2 sequences are ENHRY and SYGVKD. In DNA, the CDR3 is TGTGCCATCAGTGGAGCGACAGATTCACCCCTCCACTTT. It translates to CAISGATDSPLHF.

This sequence joins TRBV5-1 and TRBJ1-2, with a tentative D call TRBD1 (5 bases). V was clipped by 4 bases and J by 2 bases, with 12 bases between them. This CDR3 is built from 14 residues. CDR1 is SGHRS and CDR2 is YFSETQ in the germline V gene. The CDR3 here is CASSPSQGNYGYTF. CDR3 DNA: TGCGCCAGCAGCCCGTCGCAGGGCAACTATGGCTACACCTTC. Supplemented by reference TRBV5-1 and TRBJ1-2, the full variable domain reads KAGVTQTPRYLIKTRGQQVTLSCSPISGHRSVSWYQQTPGQGLQFLFEYFSETQRNKGNFPGRFSGRQFSNSRSEMNVSTLELGDSALYLCASSPSQGNYGYTFGSGTRLTVV.

The V and J genes are TRBV3-1 (or the pseudogene TRBV3-2) and TRBJ1-6; tentatively, D is TRBD1 (5 bases). The CDR3 length is 18 residues. V was cut by 4 bases and J by 0 bases, with 16 bases left in between. Germline V gene sequence: CDR1 LGHDT, CDR2 YNNKEL (reference sequence). Here the CDR3 reads CASSPGIGGSSYNSPLHF. CDR3 in DNA: TGTGCCAGCAGCCCCGGTATTGGGGGGAGCTCCTATAATTCACCCCTCCACTTT.

This chain uses TRBV29-1 with TRBJ2-5; 10 bases map to TRBD2. Germline V gives CDR1 SQVTM, CDR2 ANQGSEA. This CDR3 has 14 amino acids. With V trimmed by 4 bases and J by 3 bases, 5 bases remained unmatched. CDR3 nucleotides: TGCAGCGTTGGTAGCGGGGGGTACAAAGAGACCCAGTACTTC. This codes for CSVGSGGYKETQYF.

This chain links TRBV28 with TRBJ2-5, with 12 bases matching TRBD1. The trim removed 6 bases at V and 3 bases at J, leaving 8 bases unmatched. The germline gives CDR1 MDHEN, CDR2 SYDVKM. The CDR3 runs 16 residues. The CDR3 DNA sequence: TGTGCCAGCAGCGCCCCGGGACAGGGGGCGAAAGAGACCCAGTACTTC. Translation: CASSAPGQGAKETQYF.

The rearrangement uses TRBV19 and TRBJ2-2, with a possible D match to TRBD1 (5 bases). CDR1 is LNHDA, CDR2 SQIVND, per germline (reference sequence). V lost 6 bases and J lost 6, with 11 bases in between. CDR3 size: 13 residues. CDR3 sequence reads: CASRGLSPGELFF. The CDR3 bases are TGTGCCAGTAGGGGGCTAAGTCCCGGGGAGCTGTTTTTT.